This entry is about one T cell receptor (beta chain). Additional DNA sequences in this sample encode the identical CDR3. Methods used by the authors: Estimation of nucleated cell counts relied on the amplification of reference gene primers. Method: immunoSEQ multiplex PCR; TCRdb's copy keeps in-frame clones and lacks some. That table supplies the V and J calls and clone size; D and trimming were determined from the DNA. This table holds around 270,000 clones, roughly 89% found once. Per the germline V gene, CDR1 is SNHLY and CDR2 is FYNNEI. V was trimmed by 5 bases and J by 0 bases, leaving 8 bases between them. The CDR3 length is 14 residues. The data stem from a study of blood T cell repertoires in COVID-19. For the study at large: COVID-19 samples, acute and convalescent, were from the United States, Italy and Spain. The analysed material was cDNA or gDNA that came from T cells, B-cell-depleted T cells, or PBMCs.

This chain uses TRBV2 with TRBJ1-5, with D unclear. This TCR derives from a woman in her forties who had recovered from COVID-19. The sample taken for sequencing was peripheral blood. The CDR3 nucleotides are TGTGCCAGCAGTAGCTTATATAGCAATCAGCCCCAGCATTTT. Translating it yields CASSSLYSNQPQHF.